This passage covers 22 T cell receptor beta chains from one sample sequenced in a study of beta chain features in type 1 diabetes (dated 2018 in TCRdb). Study-level results and caveats: A moderate but significant shortening of TCRB CDR3 length was observed in type 1 diabetes patients in all four CD4+ subsets.

Receptor amplification or capture employed the immunoSEQ multiplex PCR assay. The entire isolated RNA was reverse transcribed using the High Capacity cDNA Reverse Transcription Kit, and thus expressed TCRB transcripts were sequenced. What TCRdb holds here is the immuneACCESS table cut down to in-frame rearrangements. Part of the clones is not present; checked against another copy, under half of the missing clones reflect an unresolved V gene, and the others are unexplained. Within this sample are about 710,000 clones, with about 14% of them counted one time only. The leading ten clones occupy approximately 0.042% of the sample. The antigens these receptors bind are not known. The sequencing sample was made of naive CD4+ T cells from blood. What the cell subset or site label conveys for this sample: true naive CD4+ T cells. These receptors all come from a man younger than 35 with type 1 diabetes.

The gene calls are TRBV2 and TRBJ1-6; 8 bases line up with TRBD1. V was pared by 6 bases and J by 11 bases, with 21 bases of the junction left unmatched. Germline V gene lookup returns CDR1 SNHLY and CDR2 FYNNEI. The CDR3 spans 18 residues. This chain's CDR3 is CASSRPSTGGPAVAPLHF. CDR3 sequence (DNA): TGTGCCAGCAGCCGACCCTCCACAGGGGGGCCAGCCGTGGCACCCCTCCACTTT.

The chain employs TRBV5-1 and TRBJ2-2; 11 bases agree with TRBD2. Trimming at V came to 2 bases and at J to 5 bases, leaving 2 bases not matched to a gene. This CDR3 region has 15 residues. CDR1 SGHRS and CDR2 YFSETQ come from the germline V gene. CDR3 in DNA: TGCGCCAGCAGCTTCGGGACTAGCGGTACCGGGGAGCTGTTTTTT. It is translated as CASSFGTSGTGELFF.

To note about this clone: Other DNA variants within this sample encode the same CDR3. The gene calls are TRBV30 and TRBJ2-7; weak D call: TRBD1 (6 bases). Germline V CDR1 and CDR2: GTSNPN, SVGIG (reference sequence). The CDR3 contains 12 residues. V shed 0 bases and J shed 5 bases, with 8 bases lying between them. CDR3 protein: CAWSVQGHEQYF. The CDR3 DNA sequence: TGTGCCTGGAGTGTACAGGGCCACGAGCAGTACTTC.

The chain employs TRBV6-6 and TRBJ2-7; tentative D call: TRBD1 (6 bases). V lost 4 bases to trimming and J lost 2 bases, with 12 bases between them. CDR3 length: 14 residues. CDR1 MNHNY and CDR2 SVGAGI come from the germline V gene (reference sequence). The CDR3 coding sequence is TGTGCCAGCAGTTTTACCCCAGGGGCCTACGAGCAGTACTTC. Protein: CASSFTPGAYEQYF.

This sequence joins TRBV5-1 and TRBJ2-7; 8 nucleotides align to TRBD1. The J segment lost 3 bases and the V segment lost 1 base, leaving 3 bases of the junction unmatched. CDR3 length equals 14 residues. Germline lookup yields CDR1 SGHRS and CDR2 YFSETQ. This CDR3 is CASSLTGTGYEQYF. CDR3 in DNA: TGCGCCAGCAGCTTGACCGGGACAGGCTACGAGCAGTACTTC. The whole variable domain, filled in from reference TRBV5-1 and TRBJ2-7, reads KAGVTQTPRYLIKTRGQQVTLSCSPISGHRSVSWYQQTPGQGLQFLFEYFSETQRNKGNFPGRFSGRQFSNSRSEMNVSTLELGDSALYLCASSLTGTGYEQYFGPGTRLTVT.

The chain employs TRBV15 and TRBJ2-3, with TRBD1 as a possible D gene (6 bases). CDR1 and CDR2 from the germline V gene are LNHNV and YYDKDF (reference sequence). V lost 4 bases, J lost 6 bases, and 11 bases lay in between. The CDR3 covers 13 residues. As DNA, the CDR3 is TGTGCCACCAGCAAAGGGGACACTGATACGCAGTATTTT. It codes for CATSKGDTDTQYF. Together with reference TRBV15 and TRBJ2-3, the CDR3 gives the full variable domain: DAMVIQNPRYQVTQFGKPVTLSCSQTLNHNVMYWYQQKSSQAPKLLFHYYDKDFNNEADTPDNFQSRRPNTSFCFLDIRSPGLGDTAMYLCATSKGDTDTQYFGPGTRLTVL.

The rearrangement links TRBV7-2 to TRBJ2-5; TRBD2 matches at 8 bases. This CDR3 contains 14 residues. The V and J ends lost 5 bases and 2 bases, in that order; junction bases with no gene match: 4. Germline V gene data show CDR1 as SGHTA and CDR2 as FQGNSA. In DNA form, the CDR3 reads TGTGCCAGCAGCGGTAGCGGGGTACAAGAGACCCAGTACTTC. Protein product: CASSGSGVQETQYF.

The table lists this clone with a few counts. The same CDR3 arises from other DNA sequences in this sample as well. V usage is TRBV19 and J usage is TRBJ2-3, with 7 nucleotides matching TRBD2. Germline V gene sequence: CDR1 LNHDA, CDR2 SQIVND (reference sequence). This CDR3 has 14 amino acids. The ends lost 9 bases at V and 0 bases at J; junction bases unmatched: 6. CDR3 region: CASAAGLSTDTQYF. The CDR3 nucleotides read TGTGCCAGCGCCGCGGGACTAAGCACAGATACGCAGTATTTT.

The chain uses TRBV7-2 and TRBJ1-4; 7 positions agree with TRBD1. The CDR3 runs 15 residues. Germline CDR1 and CDR2: SGHTA and FQGNSA. V dropped 6 bases and J dropped 5; count of bases not matched to a gene: 9. The CDR3 DNA is TGTGCCAGCAGTTCACGGACAGGATCGAATGAAAAACTGTTTTTT. Translated, it gives CASSSRTGSNEKLFF. The full variable domain, its missing parts supplied by reference TRBV7-2 and TRBJ1-4, is GAGVSQSPSNKVTEKGKDVELRCDPISGHTALYWYRQSLGQGLEFLIYFQGNSAPDKSGLPSDRFSAERTGGSVSTLTIQRTQQEDSAVYLCASSSRTGSNEKLFFGSGTQLSVL.

This rearrangement joins TRBV7-9 to TRBJ2-5; 7 positions match TRBD1. Germline assignment: CDR1 SEHNR and CDR2 FQNEAQ (reference sequence). Unmatched junction bases numbered 1, after V lost 4 bases and J lost 5 bases. CDR3 length: 12 amino acids. This CDR3 is CASSSQGETQYF. The CDR3 nucleotides read TGTGCCAGCAGCTCACAGGGGGAGACCCAGTACTTC.

V gene TRBV9 combines with J gene TRBJ2-3; 9 bases align to TRBD1. The junction had 6 bases not matched to a gene; V was cut back by 3 bases and J by 4 bases. CDR1 SGDLS and CDR2 YYNGEE come from the germline V gene. The CDR3 is made up of 15 amino acids. The CDR3 DNA is TGTGCCAGCAGCGCTCTGGGGACAGGGCCAGATACGCAGTATTTT. It encodes CASSALGTGPDTQYF.

Only a few counts were recorded for this clone. V usage is TRBV9 and J usage is TRBJ2-2; 8 bases line up with TRBD2. Germline-derived CDR1 and CDR2 are SGDLS and YYNGEE. The CDR3 covers 17 residues. V lost 2 bases to trimming and J lost 2 bases; unmatched junction nucleotides: 8. This CDR3 reads CASSVAGGVSNTGELFF. CDR3 DNA sequence: TGTGCCAGCAGCGTGGCGGGAGGAGTTAGTAACACCGGGGAGCTGTTTTTT.

Only a few counts were recorded for this clone. V is TRBV7-9 and J is TRBJ2-1, with D unresolved. V shed 1 base and J shed 9 bases, with 10 bases lying between them. The CDR3 is 13 residues long. The germline gives CDR1 SEHNR, CDR2 FQNEAQ (reference sequence). The CDR3 region is CASSLEGPGEQFF. DNA for the CDR3: TGTGCCAGCAGCTTAGAGGGCCCCGGTGAGCAGTTCTTC. The variable domain in full, completed from reference TRBV7-9 and TRBJ2-1, reads DTGVSQNPRHKITKRGQNVTFRCDPISEHNRLYWYRQTLGQGPEFLTYFQNEAQLEKSRLLSDRFSAERPKGSFSTLEIQRTEQGDSAMYLCASSLEGPGEQFFGPGTRLTVL.

The chain carries TRBV9 and TRBJ2-3, with D unclear. Germline CDR1 SGDLS, CDR2 YYNGEE. There are 18 residues in the CDR3. V lost 0 bases and J 4 bases, leaving 21 bases between the germline ends. CDR3 sequence reads: CASSVATRAPGAPDTQYF. The CDR3 DNA follows: TGTGCCAGCAGCGTAGCTACAAGGGCACCCGGAGCCCCAGATACGCAGTATTTT.

This clone was seen only a few times. V gene TRBV9 combines with J gene TRBJ2-2, with a possible D match to TRBD2 (6 bases). In germline, CDR1 is SGDLS, CDR2 YYNGEE. The CDR3 totals 17 residues. V gave up 4 bases and J gave up 2 bases, with 18 bases separating them. This CDR3 reads CASSPLAASANTGELFF. CDR3 nucleotide sequence: TGTGCCAGCAGCCCCCTAGCCGCTAGCGCAAACACCGGGGAGCTGTTTTTT.

This clone was recorded a few times. The J gene is TRBJ2-5, the V gene TRBV14, with TRBD1 identical over 8 bases. Germline-derived CDR1 and CDR2 are SGHDN and FVKESK. The length of the CDR3 is 19 residues. With 0 bases clipped from V and 1 base from J, the junction kept 13 bases outside the gene matches. Here the CDR3 reads CASSQDPRRQGTFQETQYF. As DNA, the CDR3 is TGTGCCAGCAGCCAAGATCCAAGGAGACAGGGGACTTTCCAAGAGACCCAGTACTTC.

This clone has a handful of counts. This rearrangement joins TRBV4-1 to TRBJ2-3; D might be TRBD2 (6 bases). This CDR3 is 17 amino acids long. CDR1 MGHRA and CDR2 YSYEKL come from the germline V gene. With 1 base removed from V and 2 bases from J, the gap between germline ends came to 16 bases. The CDR3 region is CASSQGSGSPFTDTQYF. In nucleotides, the CDR3 is TGCGCCAGCAGCCAAGGATCCGGGAGTCCATTCACAGATACGCAGTATTTT.

This clone was detected only a few times. The chain has TRBV4-1 and TRBJ1-5; D not certain. Germline-derived CDR1 and CDR2 are MGHRA and YSYEKL. Trimming pared 0 bases from V and 9 bases from J, leaving 15 bases between. The CDR3 extends over 15 amino acids. CDR3 nucleotide sequence: TGCGCCAGCAGCCAAGATCGAACCACCGAAGGGCCCCAGCATTTT. It is translated as CASSQDRTTEGPQHF.

The V call is TRBV6-1, the J call TRBJ1-2, with D maybe TRBD1 (5 bases). Trimming pared 6 bases from V and 2 bases from J, leaving 16 bases between. The length of the CDR3 is 15 residues. CDR1 and CDR2 from the germline V gene are MNHNS and SASEGT. The CDR3 coding sequence is TGTGCCAGCAGCGTAGACGGGGACCTCAACTATGGCTACACCTTC. As protein: CASSVDGDLNYGYTF.

This clone has only a few counts. The CDR3 nucleotides read TGTGCCAGCTCACCACCAAGGAACTCCTACAATGAGCAGTTCTTC. It encodes CASSPPRNSYNEQFF. V gene TRBV18 combines with J gene TRBJ2-1; D uncertain. Trimming shortened V by 0 bases and J by 0 bases, and 6 bases separated the two germline ends. Germline V lookup: CDR1 KGHSH, CDR2 LQKENI. There are 15 residues in the CDR3.

This chain uses TRBV5-4 with TRBJ2-7; 9 bases match TRBD2. The CDR3 length is 15 residues. CDR1 SGHNT and CDR2 YYREEE come from the germline V gene (reference sequence). With V trimmed by 1 base and J by 4 bases, 6 bases remained unmatched. The CDR3 region is CASSLPGLARYEQYF. In DNA, the CDR3 is TGTGCCAGCAGCTTGCCGGGACTAGCTCGTTACGAGCAGTACTTC.

This clone appeared a few times. The same CDR3 can be traced to other DNA sequences in this sample. The rearrangement joins TRBV28 to TRBJ2-7; perhaps TRBD1 as D (5 bases). CDR1 is MDHEN, CDR2 SYDVKM, per germline. Trimming stripped 3 bases from V and 2 bases from J, with 8 bases between. This CDR3 is built from 13 residues. The CDR3 here is CASSLPGPYEQYF. The CDR3, as DNA: TGTGCCAGCAGTTTGCCAGGGCCCTACGAGCAGTACTTC.